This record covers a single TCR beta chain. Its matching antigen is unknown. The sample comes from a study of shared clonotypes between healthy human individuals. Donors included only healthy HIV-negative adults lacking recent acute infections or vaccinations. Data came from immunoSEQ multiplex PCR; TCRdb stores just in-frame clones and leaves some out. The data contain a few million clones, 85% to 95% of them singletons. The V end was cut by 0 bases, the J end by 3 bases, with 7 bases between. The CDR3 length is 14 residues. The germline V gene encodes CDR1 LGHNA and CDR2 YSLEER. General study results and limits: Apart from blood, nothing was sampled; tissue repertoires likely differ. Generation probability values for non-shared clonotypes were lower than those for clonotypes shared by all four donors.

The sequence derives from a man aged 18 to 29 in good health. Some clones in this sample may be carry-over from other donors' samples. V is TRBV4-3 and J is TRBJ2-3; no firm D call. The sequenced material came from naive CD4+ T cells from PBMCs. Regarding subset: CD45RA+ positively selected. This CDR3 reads CASSQEAATDTQYF. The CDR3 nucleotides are TGCGCCAGCAGCCAAGAGGCAGCAACAGATACGCAGTATTTT.